The 6 T cell receptor beta chains below come from one sample, sequenced in a study of T cells in narcolepsy. Clones were read by immunoSEQ multiplex PCR, and TCRdb kept only the in-frame ones, dropping some. The sample has 15,000 to 20,000 clones, around 84% seen once. Input material: memory (CD45RA-) CD4+ T cells from blood. The receptors were gathered from a human donor in good health.

The V gene is TRBV5-6, the J gene TRBJ1-2, with D perhaps matching TRBD1 (5 bases). V was shortened by 4 bases and J by 4 bases, with 14 bases between the two germline ends. CDR1 is SGHDT, CDR2 YYEEEE, per germline. The CDR3 spans 14 residues. CDR3 protein: CASSQGRVRYGYTF. For the CDR3, the DNA is TGTGCCAGCAGCCAGGGACGGGTCCGCTATGGCTACACCTTC.

This chain joins TRBV29-1 and TRBJ1-2, with D maybe TRBD1 (5 bases). Germline V gene lookup returns CDR1 SQVTM and CDR2 ANQGSEA. This CDR3 is 13 amino acids long. Trimming removed 8 bases at V and 6 bases at J, with 19 bases between. CDR3: CSTGAQGGHGYTF. Written as DNA, the CDR3 is TGCAGCACCGGGGCTCAGGGCGGACATGGCTACACCTTC.

The V gene is TRBV5-5, the J gene TRBJ2-5, with TRBD1 as a possible D gene (5 bases). Per the germline V gene, CDR1 is SGHKS and CDR2 is YYEKEE (reference sequence). The CDR3 has 15 residues. Between the trimmed V and J ends, which lost 4 bases and 5 bases, there was a span of 18 bases. CDR3 region: CASSPAIGDLETQYF. The CDR3 DNA reads TGTGCCAGCAGCCCGGCCATAGGGGATCTGGAGACCCAGTACTTC.

The chain combines TRBV7-9 with TRBJ1-3; D is perhaps TRBD1 (6 bases). CDR3 length: 16 amino acids. V lost 1 base and J lost 4, with 14 bases in between. CDR1 is SEHNR, CDR2 FQNEAQ, per germline (reference sequence). The DNA of the CDR3 is TGTGCCAGCAGCTTAGTTTCCGGGACACCGGGAAACACCATATATTTT. Protein: CASSLVSGTPGNTIYF.

The chain is built from TRBV5-1 and TRBJ1-2, with D possibly matching TRBD1 (5 bases). Trimming stripped 0 bases from V and 7 bases from J, with 10 bases between. This CDR3 is built from 13 residues. CDR1 and CDR2 (germline): SGHRS, YFSETQ. DNA of the CDR3: TGCGCCAGCAGCTTGGCGGGGCACGGTGGCTACACCTTC. Translated: CASSLAGHGGYTF.

The chain couples TRBV2 to TRBJ1-5; TRBD1 might be the D (5 bases). There are 12 residues in the CDR3. Trimming stripped 5 bases from V and 8 bases from J, with 10 bases between. Germline loops: CDR1 SNHLY, CDR2 FYNNEI. CDR3 residues: CASSLGGEPQHF. The CDR3 DNA is TGTGCCAGCAGTTTGGGAGGGGAGCCCCAGCATTTT.